Below, 30 T cell receptor beta chains from the same sample are listed, as sequenced in a study of shared clonotypes between healthy human individuals. Method: immunoSEQ multiplex PCR; TCRdb's copy keeps in-frame clones and lacks some. The sample consists of under 2,500,000 clones, approximately 96% of them appearing once. The sample comprised naive CD4+ T cells sorted from blood. Subset denoted: CD45RA+ positively selected. These receptors all stem from a man between 18 and 29 years old in good health.

V usage is TRBV7-9 and J usage is TRBJ2-1; D may be TRBD1 (5 bases). V lost 6 bases and J lost 7, with 19 bases in between. The germline V gene encodes CDR1 SEHNR and CDR2 FQNEAQ (reference sequence). The CDR3 covers 15 residues. The CDR3 reads CASSLFDSDGNEQFF. The DNA for the CDR3 is TGTGCCAGCAGTTTATTCGACAGCGATGGGAATGAGCAGTTCTTC.

V gene TRBV7-9 combines with J gene TRBJ2-2; 10 nucleotides align to TRBD1. Per the germline V gene, CDR1 is SEHNR and CDR2 is FQNEAQ (reference sequence). V shed 5 bases and J 3 bases; nucleotides not matched to a gene: 12. This CDR3 contains 18 residues. CDR3 nucleotides: TGTGCCAGCAGCCCTACTAAGGGACAGGGGCTCTACACCGGGGAGCTGTTTTTT. Its translation: CASSPTKGQGLYTGELFF.

The J gene is TRBJ1-2, the V gene TRBV27; tentative D call: TRBD1 (6 bases). Deletions cut 4 bases from V and 6 bases from J, with 12 bases between. This CDR3 has 13 amino acids. The germline CDR1 and CDR2 sequences are MNHEY and SMNVEV (reference sequence). CDR3 residues: CASSWGGRDGYTF. The CDR3 bases are TGTGCCAGCAGTTGGGGGGGGCGTGATGGCTACACCTTC.

Notes on this clone: Different DNA sequences within this sample yield the same CDR3. V is TRBV4-1 and J is TRBJ2-5; a possible D gene is TRBD1 (5 bases). CDR1 and CDR2 (germline): MGHRA, YSYEKL. There are 13 residues in the CDR3. V gave up 4 bases and J gave up 4 bases, with 10 bases separating them. The DNA for the CDR3 is TGCGCCAGCAGCCTCCTAAGGGGAGAGACCCAGTACTTC. Translating it yields CASSLLRGETQYF.

V and J are TRBV10-3 and TRBJ2-5; the match to TRBD1 covers 9 bases. Germline V lookup: CDR1 ENHRY, CDR2 SYGVKD. J lost 14 bases, V lost 4 bases, and 11 bases had no gene match. The CDR3 contains 13 residues. CDR3 bases: TGTGCCATCAGTGGTGGGGCGGGACAGGGAGACTACTTC. This gives the protein CAISGGAGQGDYF.

This chain links TRBV21-1 with TRBJ1-6. TRBV21-1 represents a pseudogene. The CDR3 length is 16 residues. The chain's CDR3 is CASSKVGAFYNSPLHF. CDR3 in DNA: TGTGCCAGCAGCAAAGTGGGAGCGTTCTATAATTCACCCCTCCACTTT.

The chain couples TRBV7-9 to TRBJ1-1; D is possibly TRBD1 (5 bases). Germline CDR1 is SEHNR and CDR2 is FQNEAQ (reference sequence). The V gene lost 5 bases and the J gene lost 1 base, with 11 bases spanning the gap. CDR3 size: 14 residues. DNA of the CDR3: TGTGCCAGCAGCACGGGACCGACGAACACTGAAGCTTTCTTT. Translating it yields CASSTGPTNTEAFF.

V usage is TRBV7-4 and J usage is TRBJ2-1; 8 bases map to TRBD2. The V gene end was trimmed by 1 base and the J gene end by 2 bases; junction bases not matched to a gene: 4. This CDR3 is built from 16 residues. Per the germline V gene, CDR1 is SGHVT and CDR2 is SQSDAQ. CDR3 sequence: CASSLGSGSTYNEQFF. In nucleotides, the CDR3 is TGTGCCAGCAGCTTAGGGAGCGGGAGCACCTACAATGAGCAGTTCTTC.

The chain is built from TRBV4-1 and TRBJ1-1, with D tentatively TRBD1 (6 bases). CDR1 is MGHRA and CDR2 is YSYEKL in the germline V gene. Trimming stripped 3 bases from V and 6 bases from J, with 17 bases between. The CDR3 runs to 15 residues. CDR3 sequence (DNA): TGCGCCAGCAGCCACAACACAGGGAGAAGGCCTGAAGCTTTCTTT. This sequence encodes CASSHNTGRRPEAFF.

This chain joins TRBV19 and TRBJ1-6; no firm D call. Germline lookup yields CDR1 LNHDA and CDR2 SQIVND (reference sequence). The CDR3 has 13 amino acids. The V and J ends lost 3 bases and 4 bases respectively, with 4 bases between them. The CDR3 bases are TGTGCCAGTAGTATTGATTATAATTCACCCCTCCACTTT. Amino acid sequence: CASSIDYNSPLHF.

The chain couples TRBV30 to TRBJ2-7; 9 nucleotides agree with TRBD2. Trimming took 1 base from V and 0 from J; bases not matched to a gene: 7. The CDR3 is made up of 16 amino acids. Germline V gene sequence: CDR1 GTSNPN, CDR2 SVGIG (reference sequence). The CDR3 loop is CAWSEFGTSSSYEQYF. The CDR3 DNA reads as TGTGCCTGGAGTGAATTCGGGACTAGCTCCTCCTACGAGCAGTACTTC.

With regard to this clone: At the DNA level, this CDR3 is encoded by other sequences in the same sample as well. The CDR3 sequence: CASSFEGRGNQPQHF. The CDR3 region has the DNA TGCGCCAGCAGCTTTGAGGGTCGGGGCAATCAGCCCCAGCATTTT. The gene calls are TRBV5-1 and TRBJ1-5; unclear D gene. Trimming removed 2 bases at V and 2 bases at J, with 11 bases between. The germline CDR1 and CDR2 sequences are SGHRS and YFSETQ. The CDR3 contains 15 residues.

About this clone: One junction end disagrees with the germline gene, perhaps due to a read error. V usage is TRBV2 and J usage is TRBJ2-7; tentative D call: TRBD1 (5 bases). Germline V gene lookup returns CDR1 SNHLY and CDR2 FYNNEI. The CDR3 length is 15 residues. Written as DNA, the CDR3 is TGTGCCAGCAGGGAAGGGGATCTTAGCTCCTACGAGCAGTACTTC. Translating gives CASREGDLSSYEQYF.

This chain links TRBV11-2 with TRBJ2-2; no clear D gene. The CDR3 consists of 14 residues. The V and J ends lost 5 bases and 7 bases respectively, with 14 bases between them. The V gene's germline CDR1 is SGHAT and CDR2 FQNNGV. The CDR3 here is CASSPALTDGELFF. CDR3 nucleotides: TGTGCCAGCAGCCCCGCACTAACTGACGGGGAGCTGTTTTTT.

The chain has TRBV27 and TRBJ2-7; D might be TRBD1 or TRBD2, each matching 5 bases. This CDR3 has 15 residues. V was shortened by 6 bases and J by 6 bases, with 21 bases between the two germline ends. Germline CDR1 reads MNHEY; CDR2 reads SMNVEV (reference sequence). The CDR3 nucleotides are TGTGCCAGCAGAAGGACTGGAGAGGGGAACTTCGAGCAGTACTTC. This gives the protein CASRRTGEGNFEQYF.

In DNA form, the CDR3 reads TGTGCCTGGTCCGAAATAAACAGGAACGAGCAGTACTTC. This encodes CAWSEINRNEQYF. J is TRBJ2-7 and V is TRBV30, with D perhaps matching TRBD1 (5 bases). The CDR3 length is 13 residues. The germline CDR1 and CDR2 sequences are GTSNPN and SVGIG (reference sequence). V was shortened by 5 bases and J by 5 bases, with 16 bases between the two germline ends. Looking up the rest from reference TRBV30 and TRBJ2-7 gives the full variable domain: SQTIHQWPATLVQPVGSPLSLECTVEGTSNPNLYWYRQAAGRGLQLLFYSVGIGQISSEVPQNLSASRPQDRQFILSSKKLLLSDSGFYLCAWSEINRNEQYFGPGTRLTVT.

The J gene is TRBJ2-7, the V gene TRBV27, with a tentative D call TRBD1 (5 bases). The germline V gene encodes CDR1 MNHEY and CDR2 SMNVEV (reference sequence). The CDR3 consists of 15 residues. The germline V and J ends were trimmed by 4 bases and 1 base, with 14 bases remaining between them. The CDR3 nucleotides read TGTGCCAGCAGTTCCGTCTCCAGGGATTCCTACGAGCAGTACTTC. Translating gives CASSSVSRDSYEQYF.

The rearrangement uses TRBV11-2 and TRBJ2-7, with D perhaps being TRBD1 or TRBD2 (5 bases each). V shed 7 bases and J shed 5 bases, with 15 bases lying between them. The CDR3 spans 13 residues. CDR1 is SGHAT and CDR2 is FQNNGV in the germline V gene. The CDR3 nucleotides are TGTGCCAGCACCATACGGTGGGGGAACGAGCAGTACTTC. It specifies CASTIRWGNEQYF.

About this clone: At one end the junction does not follow the germline gene, possibly because of a read error. J is TRBJ2-7 and V is TRBV7-7; 9 nucleotides agree with TRBD2. The CDR3 runs 16 residues. CDR1 and CDR2 from the germline V gene are SSHAT and FNYEAQ (reference sequence). CDR3 sequence (DNA): TGTGCTAGCAGCTTAGTAAGCGGGAGGTCCTCCTACGAGCAGTACTTC. This sequence encodes CASSLVSGRSSYEQYF. The variable domain in full, completed from reference TRBV7-7 and TRBJ2-7, reads GAGVSQSPRYKVTKRGQDVTLRCDPISSHATLYWYQQALGQGPEFLTYFNYEAQPDKSGLPSDRFSAERPEGSISTLTIQRTEQRDSAMYRCASSLVSGRSSYEQYFGPGTRLTVT.

The V and J genes are TRBV11-3 and TRBJ2-2; possible D gene TRBD2, 6 bases. V was trimmed by 8 bases and J by 6 bases, leaving 10 bases between them. Germline-derived CDR1 and CDR2 are SGHNT and YENEEA. The CDR3 runs to 12 residues. Written as DNA, the CDR3 is TGTGCCAGCCAAGGGGAGGCCGGGGAGCTGTTTTTT. Residues: CASQGEAGELFF.

CDR3 in amino acids: CASSLGRTGTGNNEQFF. CDR3 DNA sequence: TGTGCCAGCAGCTTGGGACGAACCGGGACAGGTAACAATGAGCAGTTCTTC. This chain joins TRBV5-6 and TRBJ2-1, with 8 bases aligning to TRBD1. J gave up 5 bases and V 0 bases, and 10 bases lay outside the gene matches. This CDR3 is built from 17 residues. Germline CDR1 SGHDT, CDR2 YYEEEE.

The chain recombines TRBV2 with TRBJ1-4, with D perhaps matching TRBD1 (6 bases). Germline loops: CDR1 SNHLY, CDR2 FYNNEI. The CDR3 runs to 14 residues. Trimming cost V 9 bases and J 5 bases, with 16 bases left between them. Written as DNA, the CDR3 is TGTGCCAGGGGGACAACGGGCCGAAATGAAAAACTGTTTTTT. Its translation: CARGTTGRNEKLFF. The full variable domain, in which reference TRBV2 and TRBJ1-4 provide the parts outside the CDR3, is EPEVTQTPSHQVTQMGQEVILRCVPISNHLYFYWYRQILGQKVEFLVSFYNNEISEKSEIFDDQFSVERPDGSNFTLKIRSTKLEDSAMYFCARGTTGRNEKLFFGSGTQLSVL.

This chain links TRBV7-2 with TRBJ2-1; 8 positions agree with TRBD2. The CDR3 has 15 residues. V was clipped by 5 bases and J by 3 bases; unmatched bases: 6. Germline V gene sequence: CDR1 SGHTA, CDR2 FQGNSA. In DNA form, the CDR3 reads TGTGCCAGCAGCAGTAGCGGGGCCGGCTACAATGAGCAGTTCTTC. This sequence encodes CASSSSGAGYNEQFF.

V usage is TRBV6-1 and J usage is TRBJ1-5; D is unclear. The germline V and J ends were trimmed by 3 bases and 2 bases, with 14 bases remaining between them. The germline V gene encodes CDR1 MNHNS and CDR2 SASEGT. The CDR3 extends over 16 amino acids. CDR3 DNA sequence: TGTGCCAGCAGTGAGGCGGGATCGTGGGGCAATCAGCCCCAGCATTTT. Amino acids: CASSEAGSWGNQPQHF.

This chain uses TRBV28 with TRBJ1-4; perhaps TRBD1 as D (6 bases). Deletions cut 3 bases from V and 8 bases from J, with 16 bases between. CDR1 and CDR2 from the germline V gene are MDHEN and SYDVKM. This CDR3 comprises 15 residues. CDR3 amino acids: CASSFGSGVGEKLFF. The CDR3 nucleotides are TGTGCCAGCAGTTTTGGATCAGGGGTAGGAGAAAAACTGTTTTTT. The full variable domain, completed using reference TRBV28 and TRBJ1-4, is DVKVTQSSRYLVKRTGEKVFLECVQDMDHENMFWYRQDPGLGLRLIYFSYDVKMKEKGDIPEGYSVSREKKERFSLILESASTNQTSMYLCASSFGSGVGEKLFFGSGTQLSVL.

The CDR3 nucleotides are TGCGCCAGCAGCTTCGGGGCAGCAGATAATTCACCCCTCCACTTT. It specifies CASSFGAADNSPLHF. The chain has TRBV5-1 and TRBJ1-6, with D perhaps matching TRBD1 (5 bases). This CDR3 spans 15 amino acids. The germline V gene has CDR1 SGHRS and CDR2 YFSETQ. The V end was cut by 2 bases, the J end by 5 bases, with 11 bases between.

As DNA, the CDR3 is TGTGCCAGCAGTGGCGGCAGGGGGCGTGAGACCCAGTACTTC. It yields the protein CASSGGRGRETQYF. This chain connects TRBV6-1 to TRBJ2-5, with TRBD1 matching 8 bases. This CDR3 is 14 amino acids long. The V segment lost 4 bases and the J segment 5 bases; nucleotides outside the gene matches: 6. Per the germline V gene, CDR1 is MNHNS and CDR2 is SASEGT.

This rearrangement joins TRBV27 to TRBJ2-6; 7 positions agree with TRBD1. Germline CDR1 reads MNHEY; CDR2 reads SMNVEV (reference sequence). V gave up 6 bases and J gave up 1 base; unmatched junction bases: 9. This CDR3 has 17 amino acids. This CDR3 reads CASRGGQEKSGANVLTF. For the CDR3, the DNA is TGTGCCAGCAGGGGCGGACAGGAAAAGTCTGGGGCCAACGTCCTGACTTTC.

The CDR3 coding sequence is TGTGCCAGCGCCGACGGTGGGAATCAGCCCCAGCATTTT. Translation gives CASADGGNQPQHF. The chain uses TRBV6-4 and TRBJ1-5; no clear D. The CDR3 runs to 13 residues. The germline V gene encodes CDR1 MRHNA and CDR2 SNTAGT. Trimming stripped 8 bases from V and 4 bases from J, with 12 bases between.

The chain employs TRBV7-9 and TRBJ1-4, with 11 bases aligning to TRBD1. The CDR3 spans 18 residues. J was trimmed by 4 bases and V by 2 bases; bases with no gene match: 9. CDR1 SEHNR and CDR2 FQNEAQ come from the germline V gene (reference sequence). CDR3 DNA: TGTGCCAGCAGCTTAATCGCCGGGACAGGGGGTGGTAATGAAAAACTGTTTTTT. Residues: CASSLIAGTGGGNEKLFF.